The 14 T cell receptor beta chains below come from one sample, sequenced in a study of blood T cell repertoires in COVID-19. TCRdb's copy holds only in-frame clones and misses some; the assay was immunoSEQ multiplex PCR. The table includes roughly 120,000 clones, approximately 80% detected once. Specimen: peripheral blood. These receptors were collected from an older man with active or convalescent COVID-19.

This chain joins TRBV28 and TRBJ1-5, with 8 bases aligning to TRBD1. CDR1 and CDR2 from the germline V gene are MDHEN and SYDVKM. This CDR3 has 15 amino acids. The V and J ends lost 3 bases and 3 bases, in that order; junction bases with no gene match: 4. CDR3: CASSLTGAFNQPQHF. DNA for the CDR3: TGTGCCAGCAGTTTGACAGGGGCTTTCAATCAGCCCCAGCATTTT.

The genes are TRBV19 and TRBJ1-4, with D possibly matching TRBD1 (5 bases). This CDR3 comprises 15 residues. V was shortened by 7 bases and J by 3 bases, with 15 bases between the two germline ends. CDR1 and CDR2 (germline): LNHDA, SQIVND (reference sequence). The CDR3 DNA reads as TGTGCCAGTACCCAAGGGGCAGGGTCTAATGAAAAACTGTTTTTT. This encodes CASTQGAGSNEKLFF.

V usage is TRBV27 and J usage is TRBJ2-5; 8 bases are shared with TRBD1. CDR3 length: 15 residues. The trim removed 0 bases at V and 5 bases at J, leaving 5 bases unmatched. The germline gives CDR1 MNHEY, CDR2 SMNVEV (reference sequence). CDR3 region: CASSLSSGGRETQYF. In DNA, the CDR3 is TGTGCCAGCAGTTTATCTTCAGGGGGCCGGGAGACCCAGTACTTC.

The chain has TRBV19 and TRBJ1-2; D perhaps matches TRBD1 (6 bases). V lost 4 bases, J lost 4 bases, and 16 bases lay in between. Germline CDR1 LNHDA, CDR2 SQIVND (reference sequence). The CDR3 totals 15 residues. CDR3 bases: TGTGCCAGTAGTACTACTACAGGGCCCCCCTATGGCTACACCTTC. It codes for CASSTTTGPPYGYTF.

V and J are TRBV18 and TRBJ1-2; D remains ambiguous. The CDR3 has 14 amino acids. CDR1 and CDR2 (germline): KGHSH, LQKENI. V lost 0 bases to trimming and J lost 8 bases, with 13 bases between them. The CDR3 sequence: CASSPPKSGSGYTF. The CDR3 region has the DNA TGTGCCAGCTCACCACCGAAATCGGGGTCGGGCTACACCTTC.

The V and J genes are TRBV19 and TRBJ2-1, with 8 bases fitting TRBD2. The CDR3 consists of 15 residues. Germline assignment: CDR1 LNHDA and CDR2 SQIVND (reference sequence). Trimming at V came to 5 bases and at J to 0 bases, leaving 3 bases not matched to a gene. The CDR3 sequence: CASSSAGVSYNEQFF. As DNA, the CDR3 is TGTGCCAGTAGTTCAGCGGGAGTCTCCTACAATGAGCAGTTCTTC.

J is TRBJ2-7 and V is TRBV28; tentative D call: TRBD1 (5 bases). This CDR3 region has 14 residues. Germline CDR1 reads MDHEN; CDR2 reads SYDVKM. V lost 3 bases and J 2 bases, leaving 11 bases between the germline ends. Here the CDR3 DNA reads TGTGCCAGCAGTTTGGGGCAGGTCCCCTACGAGCAGTACTTC. It is translated as CASSLGQVPYEQYF.

The chain has TRBV19 and TRBJ1-5, with D maybe TRBD1 (6 bases). The length of the CDR3 is 19 residues. Looked up from germline, CDR1 is LNHDA and CDR2 is SQIVND (reference sequence). Trimming removed 4 bases at V and 7 bases at J, with 29 bases between. The chain's CDR3 is CASSNLIQGQGISRQPQHF. CDR3 DNA: TGTGCCAGTAGTAACCTCATACAGGGCCAGGGGATATCCAGGCAGCCCCAGCATTTT.

The chain employs TRBV14 and TRBJ2-1, with TRBD2 matching 8 bases. Per germline, CDR1 SGHDN and CDR2 FVKESK. The CDR3 consists of 15 residues. The V and J ends lost 3 bases and 3 bases, in that order; junction bases with no gene match: 4. For the CDR3, the DNA is TGTGCCAGCAGCCAGACGGGAGGGGGCTACAATGAGCAGTTCTTC. This codes for CASSQTGGGYNEQFF. The whole variable domain, filled in from reference TRBV14 and TRBJ2-1, reads EAGVTQFPSHSVIEKGQTVTLRCDPISGHDNLYWYRRVMGKEIKFLLHFVKESKQDESGMPNNRFLAERTGGTYSTLKVQPAELEDSGVYFCASSQTGGGYNEQFFGPGTRLTVL.

The V and J genes are TRBV19 and TRBJ2-7, with TRBD1 matching over 7 bases. Trimming cost V 8 bases and J 6 bases; bases outside gene matches: 13. This CDR3 is 14 amino acids long. Per the germline V gene, CDR1 is LNHDA and CDR2 is SQIVND (reference sequence). This chain's CDR3 is CASGPGTVVGEQYF. The CDR3 nucleotides read TGTGCCAGTGGGCCCGGGACAGTAGTTGGCGAGCAGTACTTC. The whole variable domain, remainder taken from reference TRBV19 and TRBJ2-7, is DGGITQSPKYLFRKEGQNVTLSCEQNLNHDAMYWYRQDPGQGLRLIYYSQIVNDFQKGDIAEGYSVSREKKESFPLTVTSAQKNPTAFYLCASGPGTVVGEQYFGPGTRLTVT.

J is TRBJ1-3 and V is TRBV5-5; no clear D. The V end was cut by 0 bases, the J end by 0 bases, with 13 bases between. The CDR3 contains 17 residues. CDR1 is SGHKS, CDR2 YYEKEE, per germline (reference sequence). The CDR3 sequence is CASSLALALISGNTIYF. DNA of the CDR3: TGTGCCAGCAGCTTGGCCTTAGCACTCATCTCTGGAAACACCATATATTTT.

The V call is TRBV7-8, the J call TRBJ1-1, with D perhaps matching TRBD1 (5 bases). CDR3 length: 14 amino acids. Deletions cut 5 bases from V and 3 bases from J, with 13 bases between. Germline CDR1 is SGHVS and CDR2 is FQNEAQ. This CDR3 reads CASSRTAGYTEAFF. CDR3 nucleotides: TGTGCCAGCAGCCGAACGGCAGGGTACACTGAAGCTTTCTTT.

In DNA, the CDR3 is TGTGCCACCAGTGGAGGACAGGGGCCTCAGCCCCAGCATTTT. Protein sequence: CATSGGQGPQPQHF. The chain has TRBV24-1 and TRBJ1-5; 9 positions match TRBD1. Germline V CDR1 and CDR2: KGHDR, SFDVKD. The ends lost 5 bases at V and 6 bases at J; junction bases unmatched: 4. The CDR3 covers 14 residues.

The chain has TRBV5-1 and TRBJ2-5, with 9 bases matching TRBD2. V was pared by 4 bases and J by 1 base, with 5 bases of the junction left unmatched. Germline V gene data show CDR1 as SGHRS and CDR2 as YFSETQ. The CDR3 consists of 15 residues. The CDR3 sequence is CASSVQLAGQETQYF. As DNA, the CDR3 is TGCGCCAGCAGCGTACAACTAGCGGGCCAAGAGACCCAGTACTTC.